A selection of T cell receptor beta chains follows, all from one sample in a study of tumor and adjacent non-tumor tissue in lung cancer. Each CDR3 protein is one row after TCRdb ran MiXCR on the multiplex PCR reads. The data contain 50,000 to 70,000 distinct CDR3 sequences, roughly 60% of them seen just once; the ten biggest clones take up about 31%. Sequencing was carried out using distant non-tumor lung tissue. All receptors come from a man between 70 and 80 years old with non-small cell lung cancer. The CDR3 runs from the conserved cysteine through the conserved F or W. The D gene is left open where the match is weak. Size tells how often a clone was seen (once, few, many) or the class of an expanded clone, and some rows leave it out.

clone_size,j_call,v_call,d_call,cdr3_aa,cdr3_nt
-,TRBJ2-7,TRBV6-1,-,CASSEGQSGDEHYF,TGTGCCAGTAGTGAAGGACAGAGCGGCGACGAGCATTACTTC
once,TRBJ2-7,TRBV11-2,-,CTNSPPTARNEQYF,TGTACCAACAGCCCCCCCACAGCAAGAAACGAGCAGTACTTC
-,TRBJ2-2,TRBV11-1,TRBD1,CASSGCTGEGGTGELFF,TGTGCCAGCAGCGGGTGCACAGGGGAAGGAGGCACCGGGGAGCTGTTTTTT
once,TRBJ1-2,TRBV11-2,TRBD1,CASCLDLEQGYGYTF,TGTGCCAGCTGCTTAGACCTGGAACAGGGGTATGGCTACACCTTC
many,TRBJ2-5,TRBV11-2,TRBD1,CASSIYNRGETQYF,TGTGCCAGCAGCATATACAACAGGGGGGAGACCCAGTACTTC
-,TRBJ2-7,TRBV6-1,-,CASSVASFGGDYEQYF,TGTGCCAGCAGTGTAGCGTCATTTGGAGGGGACTACGAGCAGTACTTC
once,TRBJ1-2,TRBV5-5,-,CVSSLGPRLGYTF,TGTGTCAGCAGCTTGGGTCCCCGGCTCGGCTACACCTTC
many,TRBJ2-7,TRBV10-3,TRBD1,CAIKGAGENYEQYF,TGTGCCATCAAGGGGGCAGGGGAGAACTACGAGCAGTACTTC
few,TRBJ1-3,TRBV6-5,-,CASSYSAGPSGNTVYF,TGTGCCAGCAGTTACTCGGCGGGTCCATCTGGAAACACCGTATATTTT
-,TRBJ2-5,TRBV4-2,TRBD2,CACSSSGGDRESQYF,TGTGCCTGCAGTTCTAGCGGGGGGGATAGAGAGTCCCAGTACTTC
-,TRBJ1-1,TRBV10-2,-,CASGPRPFGGRVMNTEAFF,TGCGCCAGCGGCCCCAGGCCTTTTGGGGGGAGGGTAATGAACACTGAAGCTTTCTTT
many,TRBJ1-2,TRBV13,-,CASSLRYHRDLDGYTF,TGTGCCAGCAGCTTACGGTATCACAGGGATTTAGATGGCTACACCTTC
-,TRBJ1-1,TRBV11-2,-,CACSLESGSSTEAFF,TGTGCCTGCAGCTTAGAATCGGGGAGTTCCACTGAAGCTTTCTTT
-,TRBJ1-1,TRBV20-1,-,CSAYPLGGGTEAPF,TGCAGTGCTTATCCACTGGGGGGAGGTACTGAAGCTCCCTTT
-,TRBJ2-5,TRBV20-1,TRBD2,CSARGASGTETQYF,TGCAGTGCAAGAGGGGCTAGCGGGACAGAGACCCAGTACTTC
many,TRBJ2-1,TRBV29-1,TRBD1,CSVRGQGPLNEQFF,TGCAGCGTAAGGGGACAGGGGCCCCTCAATGAGCAGTTCTTC
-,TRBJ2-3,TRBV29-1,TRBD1,CSDQPGTDTRYF,TGCAGCGACCAGCCCGGGACAGATACGCGGTATTTT
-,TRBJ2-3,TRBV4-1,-,CASSQLIGTSHTDTHYF,TGCGCCAGCAGCCAATTAATAGGAACCTCACACACAGATACGCATTATTTT
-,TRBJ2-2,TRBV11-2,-,CASSPQGTWELFF,TGTGCAAGCAGTCCACAGGGAACCTGGGAGCTGTTTTTT
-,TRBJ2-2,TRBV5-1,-,CASSLVRAATGELFF,TGCGCCAGCAGCTTGGTCAGGGCCGCCACCGGGGAGCTGTTTTTT
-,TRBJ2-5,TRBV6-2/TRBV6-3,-,CASSYLGQLQEIQYF,TGCGCCAGCAGTTACCTTGGACAGCTACAAGAGATCCAGTACTTC
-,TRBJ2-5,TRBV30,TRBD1,CAWSYRGETQYF,TGTGCCTGGAGTTACAGGGGAGAGACCCAGTACTTC
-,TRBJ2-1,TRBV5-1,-,CASSLDVDGRHYSYNEQFF,TGCGCCAGCAGCTTGGACGTAGATGGCAGACATTACTCCTACAATGAGCAGTTCTTC
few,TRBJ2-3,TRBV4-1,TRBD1,CASSQEGTVRAGDTQYF,TGCGCCAGCAGCCAAGAGGGGACAGTCCGGGCAGGAGATACGCAGTATTTT
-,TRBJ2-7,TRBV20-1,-,CSAGRARRWVAYEQYF,TGCAGTGCTGGTCGGGCAAGGCGGTGGGTCGCCTACGAGCAGTACTTC
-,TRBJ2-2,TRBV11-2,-,CVSSSSWANTGKLFF,TGTGTCAGCAGCTCCTCATGGGCGAACACCGGGAAGCTGTTTTTT
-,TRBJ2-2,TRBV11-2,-,CASSLVGDGGTGELFF,TGTGCCAGCAGCTTAGTGGGCGACGGGGGCACCGGGGAGCTGTTTTTT
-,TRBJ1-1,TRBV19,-,CASSIRQNTEAFF,TGTGCCAGTAGTATCCGGCAGAACACTGAAGCTTTCTTT
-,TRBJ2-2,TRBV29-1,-,CNMMTTSTGELFF,TGCAACATGATGACAACCTCTACCGGGGAGCTGTTTTTT
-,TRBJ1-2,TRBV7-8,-,CASSIEGPNYGHTF,TGTGCCAGCAGTATAGAGGGCCCGAACTATGGCCACACCTTC
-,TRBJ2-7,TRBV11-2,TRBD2,CASGALSGGLYEQHF,TGTGCCAGCGGTGCCCTCAGCGGGGGCCTCTACGAGCAGCACTTC
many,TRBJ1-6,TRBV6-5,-,CASRPGQSALRSPLHF,TGTGCCAGCAGACCCGGACAGTCCGCCCTTAGGTCACCCCTCCACTTT
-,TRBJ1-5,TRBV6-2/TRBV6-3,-,CASKGDARTNQPQHF,TGTGCCAGCAAAGGGGACGCCAGGACTAATCAGCCCCAGCATTTT
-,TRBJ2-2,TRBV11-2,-,CASSQQRTLLAGELFF,TGTGCCAGCAGCCAACAGAGGACGTTGCTCGCCGGGGAGCTGTTTTTT
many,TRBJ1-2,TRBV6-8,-,CASRTPGFPQVNYGYTF,TGTGCCAGCAGAACTCCAGGGTTCCCCCAGGTCAACTATGGCTACACCTTC
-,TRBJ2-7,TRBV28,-,CASSRGRTSSYEQYF,TGTGCCAGCAGCAGGGGACGGACGAGCTCCTACGAGCAGTACTTC
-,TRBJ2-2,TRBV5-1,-,CASSPGQTNTGELFF,TGCGCCAGCAGTCCTGGACAGACAAACACCGGGGAGCTGTTTTTT
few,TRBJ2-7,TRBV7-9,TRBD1,CASSPSTGVPYEQYF,TGTGCCAGCAGCCCGTCGACAGGGGTCCCCTACGAGCAGTACTTC
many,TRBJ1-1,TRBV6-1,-,CASSLTGTAEAFF,TGTGCCAGCAGTTTGACCGGGACGGCTGAAGCTTTCTTT
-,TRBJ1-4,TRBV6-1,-,CASSVAIPGSVWTNEKLFF,TGTGCCAGCAGTGTAGCGATCCCAGGGAGTGTTTGGACTAATGAAAAACTGTTTTTT
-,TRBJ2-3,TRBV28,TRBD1,CANSLDRVHTDTQYF,TGTGCCAACAGTTTAGACAGGGTCCACACAGATACGCAGTATTTT
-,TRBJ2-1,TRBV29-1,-,CNVVAGVNNEQFF,TGCAACGTTGTAGCAGGAGTTAACAATGAGCAGTTCTTC
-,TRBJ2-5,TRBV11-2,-,CASSLLGGVQETQYF,TGCGCCAGCAGCTTACTAGGGGGTGTCCAAGAGACCCAGTACTTC
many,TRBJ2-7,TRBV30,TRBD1,CASGQGVYEQYF,TGTGCCTCGGGACAGGGAGTCTACGAGCAGTACTTC
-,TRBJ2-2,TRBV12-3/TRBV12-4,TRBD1,CANRRTGGTGELFF,TGTGCCAACAGACGGACAGGGGGTACCGGGGAGCTGTTTTTT
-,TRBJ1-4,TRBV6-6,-,CASTQGRANEELFF,TGTGCCAGCACACAGGGACGGGCTAATGAAGAACTGTTTTTT
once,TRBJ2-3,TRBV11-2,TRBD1,CANSSTGSPTDTQYF,TGTGCCAACAGCTCGACAGGGTCCCCCACAGATACTCAGTATTTT
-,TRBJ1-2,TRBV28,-,CASRDSLGDYDYTF,TGTGCCAGCAGGGATTCCCTGGGAGACTATGACTACACTTTC
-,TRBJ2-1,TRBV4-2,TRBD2,CDSNSTHRTSVYEQFF,TGTGACAGCAACTCAACTCACCGGACTAGTGTGTATGAGCAGTTCTTC
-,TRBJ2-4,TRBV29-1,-,CSVVSGNTQHF,TGCAGCGTTGTTTCGGGTAACACTCAGCACTTC
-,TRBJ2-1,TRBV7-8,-,CASGGGNEQFF,TGTGCCAGCGGGGGTGGCAATGAGCAGTTCTTC
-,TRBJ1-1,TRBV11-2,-,CANRLVAGAFSTEACF,TGTGCCAACCGCTTGGTTGCAGGGGCCTTTAGCACTGAAGCTTGCTTT
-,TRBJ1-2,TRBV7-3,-,CASSLKTEGYTF,TGTGCCAGCAGCTTAAAGACGGAGGGCTACACCTTC
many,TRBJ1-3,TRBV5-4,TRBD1,CASSPKPDRAFSGNTIYF,TGTGCCAGCAGCCCAAAACCCGACAGGGCCTTCTCTGGAAACACCATATATTTT